This T cell receptor beta chain was sequenced in a study of vaccination and CD4 T cells after COVID-19. About the research overall: Post-COVID sampling occurred a median 101 days after diagnosis (range 35 to 161).

Findings and limits, study-wide: For convalescent patients, 304 of the 307 vaccine-specific clones analyzed were classified as spike mono-reactive.

As to this clonotype: Its antigen is undetermined.

CD4+ T cells that had been cultured provided DNA sequenced with the Oncomine TCR Beta short-read assay. TCRdb processed the PCR reads anew with MiXCR; each CDR3 protein has one entry. The sample yields about 25,000 distinct CDR3 sequences, approximately 40% seen once. Trimming stripped 4 bases from V and 4 bases from J, with 13 bases between. The CDR3 has 14 amino acids. Germline lookup yields CDR1 MDHEN and CDR2 SYDVKM. Treatment described: approximately 9-day PBMC culture with coronavirus spike peptide pools or control peptides (ViraFEST assay). The chain links TRBV28 to TRBJ1-2, with D unclear. Sequenced: CD4+ T cells from blood, cultured in vitro. This clonotype was sampled from a human donor who had recovered from COVID-19. CDR3 protein: CASSSLTSAYGYTF. The CDR3 region has the DNA TGTGCCAGCAGTTCCCTTACAAGCGCCTATGGCTACACCTTC.